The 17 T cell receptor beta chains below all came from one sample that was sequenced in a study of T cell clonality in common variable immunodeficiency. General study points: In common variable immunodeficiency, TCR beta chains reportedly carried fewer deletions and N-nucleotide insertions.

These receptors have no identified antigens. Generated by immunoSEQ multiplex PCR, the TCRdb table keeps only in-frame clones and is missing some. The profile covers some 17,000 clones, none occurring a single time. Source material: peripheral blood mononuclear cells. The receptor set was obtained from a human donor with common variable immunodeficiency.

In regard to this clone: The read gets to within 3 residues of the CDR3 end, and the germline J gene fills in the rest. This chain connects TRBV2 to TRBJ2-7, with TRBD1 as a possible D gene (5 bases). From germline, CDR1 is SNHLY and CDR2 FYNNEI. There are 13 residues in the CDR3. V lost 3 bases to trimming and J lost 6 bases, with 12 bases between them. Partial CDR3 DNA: TGTGCCAGCAGTGAGTGGATGCAGGGCGAG. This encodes CASSEWMQGE. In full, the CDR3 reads CASSEWMQGEQYF.

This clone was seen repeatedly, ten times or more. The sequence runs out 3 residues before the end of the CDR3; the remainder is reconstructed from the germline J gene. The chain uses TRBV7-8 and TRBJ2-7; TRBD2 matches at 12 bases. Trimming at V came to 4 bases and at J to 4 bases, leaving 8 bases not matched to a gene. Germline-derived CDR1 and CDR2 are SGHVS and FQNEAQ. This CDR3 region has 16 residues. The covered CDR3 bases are TGTGCCAGCAGCTCTTCGACTAGCGGGAGAGGTTACGAG. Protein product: CASSSSTSGRGYE. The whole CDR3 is CASSSSTSGRGYEQYF.

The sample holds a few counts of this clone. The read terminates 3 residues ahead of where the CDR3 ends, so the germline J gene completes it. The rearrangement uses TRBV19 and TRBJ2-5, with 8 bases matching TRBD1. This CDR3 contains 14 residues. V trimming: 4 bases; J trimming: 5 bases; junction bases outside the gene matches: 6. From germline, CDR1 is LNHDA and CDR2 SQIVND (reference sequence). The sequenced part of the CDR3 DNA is TGTGCCAGTAGTAGGGGACAGGTCCGGGAGACC. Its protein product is CASSRGQVRET. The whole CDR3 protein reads CASSRGQVRETQYF.

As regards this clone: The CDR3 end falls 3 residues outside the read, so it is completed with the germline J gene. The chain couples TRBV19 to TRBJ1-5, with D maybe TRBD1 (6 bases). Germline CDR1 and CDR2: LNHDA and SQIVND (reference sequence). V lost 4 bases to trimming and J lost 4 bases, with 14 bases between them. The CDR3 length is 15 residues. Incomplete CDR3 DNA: TGTGCCAGTAGTACCACCGGGACACTTAATCAGCCC. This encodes CASSTTGTLNQP. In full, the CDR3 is CASSTTGTLNQPQHF. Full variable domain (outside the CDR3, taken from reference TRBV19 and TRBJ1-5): DGGITQSPKYLFRKEGQNVTLSCEQNLNHDAMYWYRQDPGQGLRLIYYSQIVNDFQKGDIAEGYSVSREKKESFPLTVTSAQKNPTAFYLCASSTTGTLNQPQHFGDGTRLSIL.

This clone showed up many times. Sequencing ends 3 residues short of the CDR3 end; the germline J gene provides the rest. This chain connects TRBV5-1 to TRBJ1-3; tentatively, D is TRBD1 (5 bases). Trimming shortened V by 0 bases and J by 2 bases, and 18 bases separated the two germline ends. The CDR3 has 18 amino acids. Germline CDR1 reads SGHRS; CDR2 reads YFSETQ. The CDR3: CASSLAPGVLLTGNTIYF. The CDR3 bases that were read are TGCGCCAGCAGCTTGGCCCCGGGGGTATTGCTAACTGGAAACACC.

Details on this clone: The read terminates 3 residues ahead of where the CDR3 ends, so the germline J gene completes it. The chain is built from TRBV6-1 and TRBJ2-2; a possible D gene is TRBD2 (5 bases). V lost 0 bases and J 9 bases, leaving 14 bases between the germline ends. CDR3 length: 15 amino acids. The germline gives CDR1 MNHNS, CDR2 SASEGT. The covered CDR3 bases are TGTGCCAGCAGTGAAGCCAGTGGCAGCGGTAGGGAG. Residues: CASSEASGSGRE. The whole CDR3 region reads CASSEASGSGRELFF.

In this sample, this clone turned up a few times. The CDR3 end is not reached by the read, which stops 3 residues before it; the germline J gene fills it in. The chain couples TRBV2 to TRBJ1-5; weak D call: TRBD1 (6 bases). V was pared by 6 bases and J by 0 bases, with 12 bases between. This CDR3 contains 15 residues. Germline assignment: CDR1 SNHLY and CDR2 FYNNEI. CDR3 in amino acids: CASRHRDISNQPQHF. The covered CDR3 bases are TGTGCCAGCAGGCACCGGGACATTAGCAATCAGCCC.

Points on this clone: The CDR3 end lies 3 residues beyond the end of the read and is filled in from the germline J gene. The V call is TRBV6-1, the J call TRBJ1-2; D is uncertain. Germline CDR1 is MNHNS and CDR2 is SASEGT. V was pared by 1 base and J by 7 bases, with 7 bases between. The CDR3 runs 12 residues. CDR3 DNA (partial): TGTGCCAGCAGTGAAGTCGGGTTTGGC. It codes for CASSEVGFG. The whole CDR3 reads CASSEVGFGYTF.

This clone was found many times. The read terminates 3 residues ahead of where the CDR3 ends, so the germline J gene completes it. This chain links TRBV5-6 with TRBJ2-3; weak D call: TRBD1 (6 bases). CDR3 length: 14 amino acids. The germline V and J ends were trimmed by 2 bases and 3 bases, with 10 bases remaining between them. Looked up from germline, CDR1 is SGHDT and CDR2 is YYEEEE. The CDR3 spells CASSFTGRTDTQYF. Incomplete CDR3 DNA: TGTGCCAGCAGCTTCACAGGGCGGACAGATACG.

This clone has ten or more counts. The sequenced CDR3 bases are TGCAGCGTTGCGGGCAAGGAGGGGGTCGGAAACACC. Translating it yields CSVAGKEGVGNT. The full CDR3 protein is CSVAGKEGVGNTIYF. The rearrangement links TRBV29-1 to TRBJ1-3; D perhaps matches TRBD1 (6 bases). The read finishes 3 residues shy of the CDR3 end, and the germline J gene is used to complete it. Trimming removed 4 bases at V and 4 bases at J, with 17 bases between. CDR3 length: 15 residues. Per the germline V gene, CDR1 is SQVTM and CDR2 is ANQGSEA.

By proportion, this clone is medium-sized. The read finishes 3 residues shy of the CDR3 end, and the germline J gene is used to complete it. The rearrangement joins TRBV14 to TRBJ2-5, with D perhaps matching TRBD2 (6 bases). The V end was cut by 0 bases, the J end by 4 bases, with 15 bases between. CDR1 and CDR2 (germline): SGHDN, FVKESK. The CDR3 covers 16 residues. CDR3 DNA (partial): TGTGCCAGCAGCCAAGAGCGGGGAGGAAGGGGAGAGACC. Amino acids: CASSQERGGRGET. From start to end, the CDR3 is CASSQERGGRGETQYF.

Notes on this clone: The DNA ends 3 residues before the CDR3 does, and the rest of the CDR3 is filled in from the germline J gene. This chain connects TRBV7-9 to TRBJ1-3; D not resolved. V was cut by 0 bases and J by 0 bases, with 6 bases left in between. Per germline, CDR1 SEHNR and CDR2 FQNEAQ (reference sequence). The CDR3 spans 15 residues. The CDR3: CASSLAAGSGNTIYF. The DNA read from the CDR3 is TGTGCCAGCAGCTTAGCGGCAGGCTCTGGAAACACC.

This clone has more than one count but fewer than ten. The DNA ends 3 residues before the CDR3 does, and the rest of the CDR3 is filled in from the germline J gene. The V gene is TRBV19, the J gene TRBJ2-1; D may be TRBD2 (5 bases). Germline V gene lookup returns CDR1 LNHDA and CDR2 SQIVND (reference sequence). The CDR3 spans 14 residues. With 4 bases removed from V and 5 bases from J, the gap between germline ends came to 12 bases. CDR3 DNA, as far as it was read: TGTGCCAGTAGTAAGGCCGGGGTGAACAATGAG. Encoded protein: CASSKAGVNNE. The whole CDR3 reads CASSKAGVNNEQFF.

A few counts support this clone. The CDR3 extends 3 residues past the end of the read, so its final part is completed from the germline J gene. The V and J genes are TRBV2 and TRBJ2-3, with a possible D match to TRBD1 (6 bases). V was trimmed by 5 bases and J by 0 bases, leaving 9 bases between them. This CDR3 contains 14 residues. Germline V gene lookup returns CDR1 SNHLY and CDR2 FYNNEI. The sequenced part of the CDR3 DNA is TGTGCCAGCAGTAGCCAGGGGAGCACAGATACG. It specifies CASSSQGSTDT. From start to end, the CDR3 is CASSSQGSTDTQYF.

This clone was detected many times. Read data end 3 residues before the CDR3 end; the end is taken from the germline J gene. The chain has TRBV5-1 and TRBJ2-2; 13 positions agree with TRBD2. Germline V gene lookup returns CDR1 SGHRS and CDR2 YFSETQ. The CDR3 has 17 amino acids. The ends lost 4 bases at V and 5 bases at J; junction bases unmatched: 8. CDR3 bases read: TGCGCCAGCAGCCCCGGGACTAGCGGGATATTGACCGGGGAG. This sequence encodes CASSPGTSGILTGE. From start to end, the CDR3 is CASSPGTSGILTGELFF.

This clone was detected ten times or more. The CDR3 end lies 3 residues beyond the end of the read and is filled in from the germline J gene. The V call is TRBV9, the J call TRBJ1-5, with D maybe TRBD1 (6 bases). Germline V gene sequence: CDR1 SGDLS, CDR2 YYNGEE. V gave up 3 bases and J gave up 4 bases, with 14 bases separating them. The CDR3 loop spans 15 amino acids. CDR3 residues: CASSEGTHPNQPQHF. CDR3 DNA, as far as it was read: TGTGCCAGCAGCGAAGGGACACATCCAAATCAGCCC.

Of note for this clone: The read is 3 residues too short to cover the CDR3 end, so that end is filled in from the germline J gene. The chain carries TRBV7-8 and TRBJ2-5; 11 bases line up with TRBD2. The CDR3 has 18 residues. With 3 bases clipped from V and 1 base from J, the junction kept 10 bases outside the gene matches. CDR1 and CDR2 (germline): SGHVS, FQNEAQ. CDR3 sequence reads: CASSLRLAGTTRQETQYF. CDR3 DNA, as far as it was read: TGTGCCAGCAGCTTGAGACTAGCGGGAACCACCCGCCAAGAGACC.